This TCR beta chain was captured in a study of radiotherapy plus CTLA-4 blockade in lung cancer. Study overall: With about a third of patients having disease control, objective responses were seen in approximately 18%.

In chemo-refractory metastatic non-small-cell lung cancer, patients got ipilimumab CTLA-4 blockade together with focal radiation. Study results and caveats: Early clone dynamics of blood T cells, plus interferon-beta, reportedly predicted response best.

Clones were sequenced by immunoSEQ multiplex PCR, and TCRdb holds only the in-frame ones, with some missing. The table has 75,000 to 100,000 clones, around 88% seen once. In regard to this clone: The antigen remains unidentified.

The CDR3 has 17 amino acids. CDR1 is SGHRS and CDR2 is YFSETQ in the germline V gene. The V and J ends lost 4 bases and 2 bases respectively, with 20 bases between them. The chain employs TRBV5-1 and TRBJ2-3, with a tentative D call TRBD1 (6 bases). The sequence came from a human donor with non-small cell lung cancer that progressed on radiotherapy plus ipilimumab. The material sequenced was peripheral blood, taken from a patient treated with radiotherapy plus ipilimumab. This chain's CDR3 is CASSRTGTFGYTDTQYF. The CDR3 DNA sequence: TGCGCCAGCAGCCGGACCGGGACATTCGGGTACACAGATACGCAGTATTTT.